The T cell receptor beta chain under discussion was sequenced for a study of early T cells in non-severe SARS-CoV-2 infection. About the study: Chains from this unsorted whole-blood bulk RNA could not be paired. Findings and caveats of the study: VDJdb-based matching was biased toward anti-spike CD8 responses and missed private and CD4 specificities.

A remark on this clonotype: Its antigen is unidentified.

Each cDNA molecule carried a unique molecular identifier. Each CDR3 protein gets one entry after TCRdb re-called the 5' RACE reads with MiXCR. This sample yields tens of thousands of distinct CDR3 sequences, of which 9.5% to 15% are seen a single time; around 1.7% belongs to the top ten. The CDR3 has 14 residues. Per germline, CDR1 ENHRY and CDR2 SYGVKD. Trimming left V 3 bases short and J 2 bases short, with 9 bases between. The source is an adult who was a healthcare worker with PCR-confirmed SARS-CoV-2 infection or an uninfected control (not recorded which). Source material: whole blood. The chain couples TRBV10-3 to TRBJ2-3; D is unresolved. Here the CDR3 reads CAISEIDSTDTQYF. The CDR3 nucleotides are TGTGCCATCAGTGAAATCGACTCCACAGATACGCAGTATTTT.